Below, 14 T cell receptor beta chains from the same sample are listed, as sequenced in a study of cytomegalovirus exposure and HLA in healthy donors (dated by TCRdb to 2016 to 2017). The library was prepared using the immunoSEQ multiplex PCR assay. A mixture of 60 forward primers for TCR Vbeta segments and 13 reverse primers for TCR Jbeta segments was used in the multiplex PCR. In TCRdb, the immuneACCESS table is reduced to in-frame sequences with V and J assigned. These tables do not hold every clone; where another copy was compared, an unresolved V gene accounts for under half, and the others remain unexplained. Across this sample there are about 120,000 clones, with over 60% seen only once. 2.5% to 3% of the sample is held by the ten biggest clonotypes. The sample was PBMCs. The receptors were gathered from a woman aged 55-69 years in good health and CMV-seropositive.

The rearrangement uses TRBV28 and TRBJ2-1; 7 bases match TRBD2. Germline loops: CDR1 MDHEN, CDR2 SYDVKM. The J segment lost 0 bases and the V segment lost 2 bases, leaving 7 bases of the junction unmatched. This CDR3 spans 17 amino acids. The CDR3 here is CASSLRIGGSSYNEQFF. The CDR3, as DNA: TGTGCCAGCAGTTTAAGAATCGGCGGGAGCTCCTACAATGAGCAGTTCTTC.

The CDR3 here is CSVGTGGITGELFF. The CDR3 DNA is TGCAGCGTTGGGACTGGGGGGATTACCGGGGAGCTGTTTTTT. The chain couples TRBV29-1 to TRBJ2-2; D might be TRBD2 (6 bases). Germline CDR1 and CDR2: SQVTM and ANQGSEA. The V gene lost 4 bases and the J gene lost 5 bases, with 14 bases spanning the gap. The CDR3 sequence is 14 residues long.

This chain links TRBV19 with TRBJ2-7, with D perhaps TRBD2 (6 bases). Trimming shortened V by 3 bases and J by 5 bases, and 17 bases separated the two germline ends. The CDR3 sequence is 15 residues long. Per germline, CDR1 LNHDA and CDR2 SQIVND (reference sequence). The DNA for the CDR3 is TGTGCCAGTAGTATGGCGTTGGGACTCCGCGACGAGCAGTACTTC. Translating gives CASSMALGLRDEQYF. The full variable domain, its missing parts supplied by reference TRBV19 and TRBJ2-7, is DGGITQSPKYLFRKEGQNVTLSCEQNLNHDAMYWYRQDPGQGLRLIYYSQIVNDFQKGDIAEGYSVSREKKESFPLTVTSAQKNPTAFYLCASSMALGLRDEQYFGPGTRLTVT.

V is TRBV13 and J is TRBJ1-4; 9 bases are shared with TRBD1. Germline V gene lookup returns CDR1 PRHDT and CDR2 FYEKMQ (reference sequence). V was pared by 9 bases and J by 9 bases, with 5 bases of the junction left unmatched. CDR3 size: 12 residues. The CDR3 bases are TGTGCCAGTACCGGGACAGGGAAAAAACTGTTTTTT. It is translated as CASTGTGKKLFF.

The J gene is TRBJ2-1, the V gene TRBV19; 11 bases map to TRBD2. CDR1 LNHDA and CDR2 SQIVND come from the germline V gene (reference sequence). V shed 1 base and J 10 bases; nucleotides not matched to a gene: 15. CDR3 length equals 18 residues. The CDR3 DNA follows: TGTGCCAGTAGTATAGGACTAGCGGGGACCTCCCTTAATCGGGAGCAGTTCTTC. This codes for CASSIGLAGTSLNREQFF.

This clone was counted a few times. The V and J genes are TRBV5-5 and TRBJ2-7, with TRBD1 as a possible D gene (6 bases). The CDR3 runs to 13 residues. V dropped 3 bases and J dropped 3 bases, with 10 bases sitting between them. From germline, CDR1 is SGHKS and CDR2 YYEKEE (reference sequence). The CDR3 is CASSYGQYYEQYF. The CDR3 bases are TGTGCCAGCAGCTACGGACAGTACTACGAGCAGTACTTC. The variable domain in full, with the rest retrieved from reference TRBV5-5 and TRBJ2-7, is DAGVTQSPTHLIKTRGQQVTLRCSPISGHKSVSWYQQVLGQGPQFIFQYYEKEERGRGNFPDRFSARQFPNYSSELNVNALLLGDSALYLCASSYGQYYEQYFGPGTRLTVT.

There are a few counts of this clone. This chain connects TRBV7-3 to TRBJ2-1; 14 bases agree with TRBD2. After removal of 4 bases from V and 6 bases from J, the junction contained 11 bases not matched to a gene. The CDR3 runs 18 residues. Germline CDR1 reads SGHTA; CDR2 reads FQGTGA. The CDR3 DNA sequence: TGTGCCAGCAGCTATGGGACTAGCGGGAGACGGGTCGGCAATGAGCAGTTCTTC. Its protein is CASSYGTSGRRVGNEQFF.

This rearrangement joins TRBV28 to TRBJ1-2; possibly TRBD1 for D (5 bases). Trimming left V 6 bases short and J 3 bases short, with 17 bases between. The V gene's germline CDR1 is MDHEN and CDR2 SYDVKM. The CDR3 is made up of 15 amino acids. CDR3 sequence (DNA): TGTGCCAGCAGCCCTCCGTGGGGGGGAGACTATGGCTACACCTTC. Amino acids: CASSPPWGGDYGYTF.

This chain connects TRBV19 to TRBJ1-2, with D possibly being TRBD1 (6 bases). V lost 6 bases to trimming and J lost 5 bases, with 16 bases between them. The CDR3 consists of 14 residues. CDR1 and CDR2 from the germline V gene are LNHDA and SQIVND (reference sequence). CDR3 bases: TGTGCCAGTAGCCCAGGGGCGACTTGGTATGGCTACACCTTC. It encodes CASSPGATWYGYTF.

This chain uses TRBV28 with TRBJ2-7; unclear D gene. The germline V and J ends were trimmed by 5 bases and 6 bases, with 11 bases remaining between them. The CDR3 runs 12 residues. Germline V gene sequence: CDR1 MDHEN, CDR2 SYDVKM. The CDR3 region has the DNA TGTGCCAGCAGTGCCCCCGGTCGCGAGCAGTACTTC. Protein sequence: CASSAPGREQYF.

The chain recombines TRBV4-1 with TRBJ1-4; 8 positions agree with TRBD1. Germline V lookup: CDR1 MGHRA, CDR2 YSYEKL. The trim removed 1 base at V and 0 bases at J, leaving 7 bases unmatched. The CDR3 contains 18 residues. The CDR3 reads CASSQVAYRGTTNEKLFF. CDR3 nucleotide sequence: TGCGCCAGCAGCCAAGTCGCTTACAGGGGGACAACTAATGAAAAACTGTTTTTT.

V and J are TRBV14 and TRBJ2-5, with D tentatively TRBD1 (7 bases). Trimming removed 2 bases at V and 2 bases at J, with 12 bases between. Germline CDR1 and CDR2: SGHDN and FVKESK. CDR3 size: 15 residues. Written as DNA, the CDR3 is TGTGCCAGCAGCCAAATACAGGGGACTCAAGAGACCCAGTACTTC. Translation: CASSQIQGTQETQYF.

This chain uses TRBV19 with TRBJ1-1, with 7 bases matching TRBD1. The germline gives CDR1 LNHDA, CDR2 SQIVND (reference sequence). CDR3 length: 14 amino acids. Trimming at V came to 4 bases and at J to 6 bases, leaving 8 bases not matched to a gene. The DNA for the CDR3 is TGTGCCAGTAGTACCCGACAGGGCCGTTCTGAAGCTTTCTTT. Translated: CASSTRQGRSEAFF.

The chain links TRBV6-5 to TRBJ1-1; D possibly corresponds to TRBD1 (5 bases). CDR1 is MNHEY, CDR2 SVGAGI, per germline. This CDR3 has 14 amino acids. Trimming removed 2 bases from V and 4 bases from J, with 11 bases in between. CDR3: CASSYRGAGTEAFF. CDR3 DNA sequence: TGTGCCAGCAGTTACAGGGGAGCGGGCACTGAAGCTTTCTTT.